A selection of T cell receptor beta chains follows, all from one sample in a study of cytomegalovirus exposure and HLA in healthy donors. Sequencing was performed with immunoSEQ multiplex PCR; in TCRdb, only in-frame clones are kept and a portion is missing. The table includes about 130,000 clones, roughly 87% detected once. The sequencing input was PBMCs. The receptors derive from a woman aged 18-29 years in good health and CMV-seropositive. Both conserved end residues are trimmed from each CDR3. The order of the fields is J gene, V gene, CDR3 protein.

j_gene: TRBJ2-1; v_gene: TRBV6-5; CDR3aa: ASSYSQGSGEQF
j_gene: TRBJ1-2; v_gene: TRBV4-3; CDR3aa: ASSQATGSFYGYT
j_gene: TRBJ2-3; v_gene: TRBV27; CDR3aa: ATNIGPGTSERTQY
j_gene: TRBJ2-1; v_gene: TRBV19; CDR3aa: ASSNLRDRGVEQF
j_gene: TRBJ1-6; v_gene: TRBV7-6; CDR3aa: ASSSTRLPNSPLH
j_gene: TRBJ2-7; v_gene: TRBV5-1; CDR3aa: ASSLFPGTSGYEQY
j_gene: TRBJ2-1; v_gene: TRBV11-2; CDR3aa: ASSLGQEQF
j_gene: TRBJ1-1; v_gene: TRBV18; CDR3aa: ASSPVWAGKTEAF
j_gene: TRBJ2-5; v_gene: TRBV9; CDR3aa: ASSLAGETQY
j_gene: TRBJ2-7; v_gene: TRBV18; CDR3aa: ASSPGAVSGEQY
j_gene: TRBJ2-7; v_gene: TRBV5-1; CDR3aa: ASSLDRGEQY
j_gene: TRBJ2-7; v_gene: TRBV4-1; CDR3aa: ASSQGRDTYEQY
j_gene: TRBJ1-6; v_gene: TRBV4-1; CDR3aa: ASSQRDRGNSPLH
j_gene: TRBJ2-4; v_gene: TRBV28; CDR3aa: ASSFGGAIRNIQY
j_gene: TRBJ2-1; v_gene: TRBV7-2; CDR3aa: ASSSDRGEQF
j_gene: TRBJ2-7; v_gene: TRBV19; CDR3aa: ASSIGPGAYEQY
j_gene: TRBJ1-1; v_gene: TRBV5-6; CDR3aa: ASSLGTGDAF
j_gene: TRBJ2-1; v_gene: TRBV6-6; CDR3aa: ASSSTSGGGDEQF
j_gene: TRBJ2-5; v_gene: TRBV4-1; CDR3aa: ASSPLSSGGARETQY
j_gene: TRBJ2-7; v_gene: TRBV27; CDR3aa: ASGWTGDYEQY
j_gene: TRBJ1-5; v_gene: TRBV5-6; CDR3aa: ASSAGTGHNQPQH
j_gene: TRBJ1-4; v_gene: TRBV6-1; CDR3aa: ASSSPREAVEKLF
j_gene: TRBJ2-1; v_gene: TRBV14; CDR3aa: ASSQDQWDSINNEQF
j_gene: TRBJ1-1; v_gene: TRBV18; CDR3aa: ASSRGPENTEAF
j_gene: TRBJ1-5; v_gene: TRBV7-2; CDR3aa: ASTIGNSNQPQH
j_gene: TRBJ2-3; v_gene: TRBV9; CDR3aa: ASSLLTADTQY
j_gene: TRBJ1-5; v_gene: TRBV6-4; CDR3aa: ASSDRTYSNQPQH
j_gene: TRBJ2-1; v_gene: TRBV7-2; CDR3aa: ASSLDASGGASNEQF
j_gene: TRBJ2-2; v_gene: TRBV5-6; CDR3aa: ASSLRAWDTGELF